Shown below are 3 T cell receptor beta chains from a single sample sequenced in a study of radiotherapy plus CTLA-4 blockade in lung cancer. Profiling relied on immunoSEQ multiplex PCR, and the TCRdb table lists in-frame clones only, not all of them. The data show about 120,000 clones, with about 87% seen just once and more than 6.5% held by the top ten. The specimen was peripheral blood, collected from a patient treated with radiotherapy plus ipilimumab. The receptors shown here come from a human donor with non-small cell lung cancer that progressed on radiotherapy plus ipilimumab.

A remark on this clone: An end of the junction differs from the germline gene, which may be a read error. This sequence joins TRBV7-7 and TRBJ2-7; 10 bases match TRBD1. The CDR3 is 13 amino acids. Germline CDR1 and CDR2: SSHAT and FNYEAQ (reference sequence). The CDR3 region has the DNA TGTGCTAGCAGCACGGGACAGGGGAACGAGCAGTACTTC. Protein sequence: CASSTGQGNEQYF.

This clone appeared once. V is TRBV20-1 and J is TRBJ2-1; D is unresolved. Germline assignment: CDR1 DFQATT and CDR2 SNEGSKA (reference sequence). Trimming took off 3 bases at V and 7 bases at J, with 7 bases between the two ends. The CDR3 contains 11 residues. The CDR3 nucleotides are TGCAGTGCTAGTCCCCTTAATGAGCAGTTCTTC. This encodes CSASPLNEQFF.

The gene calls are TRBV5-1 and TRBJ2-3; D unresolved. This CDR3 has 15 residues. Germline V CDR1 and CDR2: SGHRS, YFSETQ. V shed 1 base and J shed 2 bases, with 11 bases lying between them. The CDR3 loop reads CASSLSASTTDTQYF. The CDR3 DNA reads TGCGCCAGCAGCTTGAGTGCCTCTACCACAGATACGCAGTATTTT.